This T cell receptor (beta chain) was found in a study of PD-1 blockade in classical Hodgkin lymphoma. Study findings and constraints: The study found complete responders had baseline diversity similar to newly diagnosed patients.

Assay: immunoSEQ multiplex PCR; the TCRdb copy retains only in-frame clones and omits some. The data show 30,000 or so clones, with roughly 80% seen just once and about 32% held by the top ten. Every patient relapsed after autologous stem cell transplantation, and brentuximab vedotin exposure varied. Note on this clone: Its target is unknown.

V was clipped by 5 bases and J by 2 bases; unmatched bases: 3. There are 15 residues in the CDR3. The germline gives CDR1 ENHRY, CDR2 SYGVKD. This TCR came from a human donor with classical Hodgkin lymphoma. The material was peripheral blood mononuclear cells (PBMCs), obtained at baseline. The J gene is TRBJ1-5, the V gene TRBV10-3; 10 bases align to TRBD1. The CDR3 region is CAISTGTGGNQPQHF. The CDR3 nucleotides read TGTGCCATCAGTACCGGGACAGGGGGCAATCAGCCCCAGCATTTT.